The clone carrying this T cell receptor beta chain was observed once. The antigen remains undetermined. Libraries were prepared by immunoSEQ multiplex PCR; TCRdb keeps only in-frame clonotypes and omits some of them. The sample contains approximately 67,000 clones, around 90% of which appear only once. These data originate in a study of Tregs in tolerant kidney transplant recipients. Looking at the study overall: Mixed chimerism was transient after nonmyeloablative marrow transplants from related graft donors.

Unstimulated regulatory T cells (CD4+CD25+CD127-), CD4+CD25- non-regulatory cells, CD4 and CD8 cells were FACS-sorted from thawed PBMCs. General study findings and limits: Few patients were studied, so findings need validation in larger groups. Activated donor B cell expansion appeared to reveal the most relevant donor-specific TCRbeta repertoire.

Trimming pared 4 bases from V and 5 bases from J, leaving 24 bases between. Germline V gene data show CDR1 as SGDLS and CDR2 as YYNGEE. The CDR3 contains 17 residues. This chain joins TRBV9 and TRBJ1-2; possible D gene TRBD1, 6 bases. Here the sequenced sample was CD8+ T cells from blood, taken before the transplant. The sequence derives from a human donor who received a combined kidney and bone marrow transplant. The CDR3 DNA reads as TGTGCCAGCAGCCCGCGTACCGGGACACCACCTCATTATGGCTACACCTTC. Translation: CASSPRTGTPPHYGYTF.